The 7 T cell receptor beta chains listed next were all sequenced from one sample in a study of cytomegalovirus exposure and HLA in healthy donors (dated by TCRdb to 2017 to 2019). Library prep was done by the immunoSEQ multiplex PCR assay. For the multiplex PCR, a mixture combining 60 forward primers for TCR Vbeta segments and 13 reverse primers for TCR Jbeta segments was used. TCRdb retrieved this table from immuneACCESS and kept in-frame rearrangements only. Not all clones are present; in checked studies, unresolved V genes account for under half, and no reason is known for the remainder. This sample is represented by almost 200,000 clones; roughly 83% of them were singletons. The ten largest clones capture nearly 0.4% of the sample. Sequencing was carried out using PBMCs. These receptors were obtained from a male donor in good health and CMV-seropositive.

This clone appeared a few times. The chain joins TRBV4-1 to TRBJ2-3, with D tentatively TRBD2 (5 bases). The CDR3 is 16 residues long. CDR1 and CDR2 from the germline V gene are MGHRA and YSYEKL. The V and J ends lost 4 bases and 5 bases respectively, with 19 bases between them. This chain's CDR3 is CASSPRERTSIDTQYF. The CDR3 DNA is TGCGCCAGCAGCCCGAGGGAGCGGACCTCGATAGATACGCAGTATTTT.

This clone was seen only once. The rearrangement links TRBV30 to TRBJ1-3, with TRBD1 identical over 8 bases. Germline V gene data show CDR1 as GTSNPN and CDR2 as SVGIG (reference sequence). With 7 bases clipped from V and 4 bases from J, the junction kept 9 bases outside the gene matches. The length of the CDR3 is 14 residues. Written as DNA, the CDR3 is TGTGCCTATGACAGGGGTAAGGTCGGAAACACCATATATTTT. Translation: CAYDRGKVGNTIYF.

The CDR3: CASSLGASGGYEQYF. The CDR3 DNA reads as TGCGCCAGCAGCTTGGGGGCTTCAGGAGGCTACGAGCAGTACTTC. V gene TRBV5-1 combines with J gene TRBJ2-7; perhaps TRBD2 as D (5 bases). V lost 0 bases, J lost 3 bases, and 13 bases lay in between. Germline CDR1 reads SGHRS; CDR2 reads YFSETQ. The CDR3 is 15 residues long.

The chain joins TRBV4-1 to TRBJ1-1, with D tentatively TRBD1 (5 bases). V lost 2 bases and J 7 bases, leaving 8 bases between the germline ends. From germline, CDR1 is MGHRA and CDR2 YSYEKL. The CDR3 covers 12 residues. CDR3 sequence: CASSQIQGEAFF. CDR3 DNA sequence: TGCGCCAGCAGCCAAATTCAGGGTGAAGCTTTCTTT.

This chain connects TRBV7-2 to TRBJ2-7; 11 bases are a match to TRBD1. Germline-derived CDR1 and CDR2 are SGHTA and FQGNSA. The junction had 2 bases not matched to a gene; V was cut back by 1 base and J by 3 bases. CDR3 length: 15 residues. CDR3 amino acids: CASSLEGQGVYEQYF. CDR3 DNA: TGTGCCAGCAGCTTAGAGGGACAGGGGGTCTACGAGCAGTACTTC.

The chain uses TRBV11-1 and TRBJ2-3; D remains ambiguous. This CDR3 is built from 15 residues. Trimming shortened V by 6 bases and J by 0 bases, and 13 bases separated the two germline ends. Germline CDR1 SGHAT, CDR2 FQDESV (reference sequence). This CDR3 is CASSPTRTSTDTQYF. The CDR3 bases are TGTGCCAGCAGTCCTACGCGTACTAGCACAGATACGCAGTATTTT.

The CDR3 loop is CASTSRGYEQYF. DNA of the CDR3: TGTGCCAGCACGAGTCGGGGATACGAGCAGTACTTC. This chain connects TRBV27 to TRBJ2-7, with D possibly matching TRBD2 (5 bases). The CDR3 loop spans 12 amino acids. Deletions cut 7 bases from V and 4 bases from J, with 11 bases between. Germline V gene data show CDR1 as MNHEY and CDR2 as SMNVEV (reference sequence).